What follows are 10 T cell receptor beta chains derived from one specimen sequenced in a study of STAT5B mutations in CD4+ large granular lymphocyte leukemia. Sequencing was performed with immunoSEQ multiplex PCR; in TCRdb, only in-frame clones are kept and a portion is missing. The sample has about 46,000 clones, approximately 84% seen once. Specimen: CD4+ T cells from blood buffy coats. The source of these receptors is a human donor in good health.

The chain joins TRBV19 to TRBJ2-1, with 9 bases aligning to TRBD2. The trim removed 7 bases at V and 7 bases at J, leaving 8 bases unmatched. CDR3 size: 14 residues. The V gene's germline CDR1 is LNHDA and CDR2 SQIVND (reference sequence). CDR3 in DNA: TGTGCCAGTAATCCCGGGACTAGCATGAATGAGCAGTTCTTC. It yields the protein CASNPGTSMNEQFF.

The gene calls are TRBV5-4 and TRBJ2-7; TRBD1 matches at 9 bases. The CDR3 totals 14 residues. CDR1 is SGHNT, CDR2 YYREEE, per germline (reference sequence). V gave up 0 bases and J gave up 3 bases; unmatched junction bases: 1. CDR3: CASSLGGQGYEQYF. As DNA, the CDR3 is TGTGCCAGCAGCTTGGGGGGACAGGGCTACGAGCAGTACTTC.

This chain uses TRBV5-1 with TRBJ2-2; 7 bases fit TRBD2. V was clipped by 0 bases and J by 3 bases; unmatched bases: 5. Germline V gives CDR1 SGHRS, CDR2 YFSETQ. This CDR3 is 16 amino acids long. The CDR3 reads CASSLGAGKDTGELFF. The CDR3 bases are TGCGCCAGCAGCTTGGGAGCGGGAAAGGACACCGGGGAGCTGTTTTTT.

The rearrangement uses TRBV30 and TRBJ2-3; D unresolved. Trimming took off 3 bases at V and 2 bases at J, with 9 bases between the two ends. The CDR3 is made up of 13 amino acids. Germline loops: CDR1 GTSNPN, CDR2 SVGIG (reference sequence). The CDR3: CAWRNGVTDTQYF. The CDR3 DNA reads as TGTGCCTGGAGAAACGGCGTCACAGATACGCAGTATTTT.

This chain uses TRBV19 with TRBJ1-1, with no clear D. The length of the CDR3 is 15 residues. CDR1 is LNHDA, CDR2 SQIVND, per germline (reference sequence). With 6 bases removed from V and 4 bases from J, the gap between germline ends came to 18 bases. CDR3 residues: CASRHTGRVGTEAFF. The DNA for the CDR3 is TGTGCCAGTAGACATACTGGAAGGGTCGGCACTGAAGCTTTCTTT.

The rearrangement joins TRBV4-1 to TRBJ1-1; the D gene is possibly TRBD1 (6 bases). Trimming pared 4 bases from V and 4 bases from J, leaving 19 bases between. The CDR3 has 16 amino acids. Germline V gene sequence: CDR1 MGHRA, CDR2 YSYEKL. CDR3 amino acids: CASSPNRQGRVTEAFF. The CDR3 DNA reads as TGCGCCAGCAGCCCGAACCGTCAGGGGAGGGTCACTGAAGCTTTCTTT.

V usage is TRBV28 and J usage is TRBJ2-7; D is uncertain. Germline V gene lookup returns CDR1 MDHEN and CDR2 SYDVKM. The germline V and J ends were trimmed by 2 bases and 4 bases, with 6 bases remaining between them. The CDR3 contains 12 residues. CDR3 DNA: TGTGCCAGCAGTTTAGTTCTTTACGAGCAGTACTTC. Protein sequence: CASSLVLYEQYF.

The V call is TRBV4-2, the J call TRBJ2-1; 10 nucleotides match TRBD1. The J segment lost 4 bases and the V segment lost 0 bases, leaving 6 bases of the junction unmatched. The CDR3 spans 17 residues. Germline V gene sequence: CDR1 LGHNA, CDR2 YNFKEQ. Here the CDR3 DNA reads TGTGCCAGCAGCCAAGACCCCCGGGACAGGGGTTACAATGAGCAGTTCTTC. Protein product: CASSQDPRDRGYNEQFF.

This chain links TRBV7-7 with TRBJ2-2; TRBD2 matches 8 bases. The germline CDR1 and CDR2 sequences are SSHAT and FNYEAQ (reference sequence). Losses at the gene ends were 5 bases for V and 8 bases for J; bases not matched to a gene: 10. The CDR3 totals 15 residues. The CDR3 sequence is CASSPQLAGNGELFF. The CDR3 coding sequence is TGTGCCAGCAGCCCTCAGTTAGCGGGGAATGGGGAGCTGTTTTTT.

The rearrangement uses TRBV15 and TRBJ2-1; D is ambiguous. Deletions cut 0 bases from V and 1 base from J, with 10 bases between. The CDR3 is 16 amino acids. Per the germline V gene, CDR1 is LNHNV and CDR2 is YYDKDF (reference sequence). The CDR3 protein is CATSREARPSYNEQFF. The CDR3 DNA is TGTGCCACCAGCAGAGAGGCCCGCCCGTCCTACAATGAGCAGTTCTTC.